This T cell receptor beta chain was recovered during a study of cytomegalovirus exposure and HLA in healthy donors. V lost 0 bases to trimming and J lost 3 bases, with 9 bases between them. Germline V gives CDR1 SGHDT, CDR2 YYEEEE. The CDR3 consists of 14 residues. The table came from immunoSEQ multiplex PCR; TCRdb's copy has only in-frame clones and leaves some out. Of 100,000 to 120,000 clones detected, about 85% appear once; the ten largest clones hold more than 2.5%. Separate from the approximately 650-subject first cohort, the approximately 120-subject validation cohort was the one that the donors belonged to.

This chain links TRBV5-6 with TRBJ1-1; TRBD1 might be the D (5 bases). The source material was PBMCs. The sequence derives from a woman aged 18-29 years in good health and CMV-seronegative. The CDR3 DNA sequence: TGTGCCAGCAGCTTGGACCTCAGGGACACTGAAGCTTTCTTT. It encodes CASSLDLRDTEAFF.